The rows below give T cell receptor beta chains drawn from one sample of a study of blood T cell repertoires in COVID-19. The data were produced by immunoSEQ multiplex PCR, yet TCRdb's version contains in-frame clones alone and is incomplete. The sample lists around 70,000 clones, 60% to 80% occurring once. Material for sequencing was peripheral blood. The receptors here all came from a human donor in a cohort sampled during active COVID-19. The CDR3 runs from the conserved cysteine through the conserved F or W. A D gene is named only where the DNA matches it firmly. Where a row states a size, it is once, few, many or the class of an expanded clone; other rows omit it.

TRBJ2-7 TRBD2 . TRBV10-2 CASSETGLAGKGEQYF TGCGCCAGCAGTGAGACGGGACTAGCGGGGAAGGGCGAGCAGTACTTC
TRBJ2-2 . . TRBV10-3 CAISVSPSTGELFF TGTGCCATCAGTGTCAGTCCGTCTACCGGGGAGCTGTTTTTT
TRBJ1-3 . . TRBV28 CASSSSGSSGNTIYF TGTGCCAGCAGCTCAAGTGGGAGCTCTGGAAACACCATATATTTT
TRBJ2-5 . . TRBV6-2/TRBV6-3 CASSYVALPPETQYF TGTGCCAGCAGTTACGTAGCGCTCCCGCCGGAGACCCAGTACTTC
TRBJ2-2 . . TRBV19 CASSDRNTGELFF TGTGCCAGTAGTGACAGAAACACCGGGGAGCTGTTTTTT
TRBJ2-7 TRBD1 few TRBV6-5 CASSYRDRVDEQYF TGTGCCAGCAGTTACCGGGACAGGGTGGACGAGCAGTACTTC
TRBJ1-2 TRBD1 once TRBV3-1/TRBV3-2 CASSQGTGRYGYTF TGTGCCAGCAGCCAAGGGACAGGACGGTATGGCTACACCTTC
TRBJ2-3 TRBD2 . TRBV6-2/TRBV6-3 CASSYRSLLAGSFTDTQYF TGTGCCAGCAGTTACCGTAGCCTACTAGCGGGGTCCTTCACAGATACGCAGTATTTT
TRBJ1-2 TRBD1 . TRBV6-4 CASSKDRGVYGYTF TGTGCCAGCAGTAAGGACAGGGGGGTATATGGCTACACCTTC
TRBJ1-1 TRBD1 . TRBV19 CASRKGTVNTEAFF TGTGCCAGTAGGAAGGGGACAGTGAACACTGAAGCTTTCTTT
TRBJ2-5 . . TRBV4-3 CASSQTTLQETQYF TGCGCCAGCAGCCAGACAACACTTCAAGAGACCCAGTACTTC
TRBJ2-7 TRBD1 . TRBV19 CASSRDRGDEQYF TGTGCCAGTAGTAGGGACAGGGGCGACGAGCAGTACTTC
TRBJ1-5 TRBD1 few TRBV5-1 CASSPGGSGQPQHF TGCGCCAGCAGCCCAGGGGGAAGCGGTCAGCCCCAGCATTTT
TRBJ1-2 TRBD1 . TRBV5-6 CASSSTGTNYGYTF TGTGCCAGCAGCTCGACAGGGACTAACTATGGCTACACCTTC
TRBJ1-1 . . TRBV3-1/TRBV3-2 CASSHPKAGTEAFF TGTGCCAGCAGCCACCCGAAGGCGGGGACTGAAGCTTTCTTT
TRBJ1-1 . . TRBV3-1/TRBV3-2 CASSRAGEAFF TGTGCCAGCAGCCGAGCTGGTGAAGCTTTCTTT
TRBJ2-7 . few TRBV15 CATSRDRGYEQYF TGTGCCACCAGCAGAGACAGGGGCTACGAGCAGTACTTC
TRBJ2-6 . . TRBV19 CASDTGGAFSGANVLTF TGTGCCAGCGATACAGGCGGAGCGTTCTCTGGGGCCAACGTCCTGACTTTC
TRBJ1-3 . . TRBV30 CAWSRGGSGNTIYF TGTGCCTGGAGCCGGGGAGGGAGTGGAAACACCATATATTTT
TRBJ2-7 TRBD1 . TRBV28 CASRPTTGVYEQYF TGTGCCAGCAGGCCCACGACAGGGGTCTACGAGCAGTACTTC
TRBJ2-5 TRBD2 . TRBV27 CASSSRGGQETQYF TGTGCCAGCAGTTCGCGCGGGGGCCAAGAGACCCAGTACTTC
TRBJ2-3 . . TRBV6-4 CASSRGLTDTQYF TGTGCCAGCAGCCGGGGATTAACAGATACGCAGTATTTT
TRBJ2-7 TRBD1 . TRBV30 CASGQGAYEQYF TGTGCCTCGGGACAGGGGGCCTACGAGCAGTACTTC
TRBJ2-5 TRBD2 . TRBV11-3 CASSFVPRTSRQETQYF TGTGCCAGCAGCTTTGTACCGCGGACTAGCAGACAAGAGACCCAGTACTTC